This is a list of T cell receptor beta chains from one sample in a study of cytomegalovirus exposure and HLA in healthy donors. TCRdb's table, derived via immunoSEQ multiplex PCR, lists solely in-frame clones and lacks some. The sample shows 160,000 or so clones, 75% to 90% of them seen only once. The source material was PBMCs. These receptors originate from a woman between 18 and 30 years old in good health and CMV-seronegative. Both conserved end residues are part of each CDR3. The order of the fields is J gene, V gene, clone size, D gene, CDR3 protein, CDR3 DNA. A D gene is named only where the DNA matches it firmly. A row's size may be missing; if present it is once, few, many or a size class.

>TRBJ1-5|TRBV27|NA|NA
CASRTGTYSNQPQHF
TGTGCCAGCAGAACCGGGACATATAGCAATCAGCCCCAGCATTTT
>TRBJ1-5|TRBV18|NA|NA
CASSPQQANQPQHF
TGTGCCAGCTCACCACAGCAGGCTAATCAGCCCCAGCATTTT
>TRBJ1-5|TRBV28|NA|NA
CAPITPHRNQPQHF
TGTGCCCCCATTACCCCTCACAGGAATCAGCCCCAGCATTTT
>TRBJ1-2|TRBV7-6|NA|NA
CASSRTALYGYTF
TGTGCCAGCAGCCGGACAGCACTATATGGCTACACCTTC
>TRBJ2-1|TRBV30|NA|TRBD2
CAWSPGGHPEQFF
TGTGCCTGGAGTCCGGGGGGTCACCCTGAGCAGTTCTTC
>TRBJ1-2|TRBV9|many|NA
CASARGYGYTF
TGTGCCAGTGCAAGAGGCTATGGCTACACCTTC
>TRBJ2-7|TRBV4-1|NA|NA
CASSQGAQGRFQYF
TGCGCCAGCAGCCAAGGGGCTCAGGGTAGATTTCAGTACTTC
>TRBJ1-1|TRBV6-5|NA|NA
CASRPRTEIKKAFF
TGTGCCAGCAGACCGCGGACAGAAATAAAAAAAGCTTTCTTT
>TRBJ2-7|TRBV21-1|NA|NA
CASSKGDRGGLGAGEQYF
TGTGCCAGCAGCAAAGGGGACAGGGGAGGGTTGGGGGCTGGCGAGCAGTACTTC
>TRBJ2-7|TRBV11-2|once|NA
CASSLEGQGNEQYF
TGTGCCAGCAGCTTAGAGGGGCAGGGCAACGAGCAGTACTTC
>TRBJ1-1|TRBV5-1|NA|TRBD1
CASSLASGTGPMNTEAFF
TGCGCCAGCAGCTTGGCCTCCGGGACAGGGCCTATGAACACTGAAGCTTTCTTT
>TRBJ1-5|TRBV28|NA|TRBD1
CASSFPRQGGNQPQHF
TGTGCCAGCAGTTTTCCCCGACAGGGTGGCAATCAGCCCCAGCATTTT
>TRBJ2-7|TRBV5-4|once|NA
CASSLWGGRTYEQYF
TGTGCCAGCAGCTTGTGGGGGGGCAGGACCTACGAGCAGTACTTC
>TRBJ2-3|TRBV11-2|NA|NA
CASSDLKSTDTQYF
TGTGCCAGCAGCGATCTAAAGAGCACAGATACGCAGTATTTT
>TRBJ1-1|TRBV5-4|once|NA
CASSLRGDGTEAFF
TGTGCCAGCAGCTTGCGGGGTGACGGCACTGAAGCTTTCTTT
>TRBJ1-6|TRBV11-2|NA|NA
CASSFGSSNSPLHF
TGTGCCAGCAGCTTCGGGAGCAGCAATTCACCCCTCCACTTT
>TRBJ1-4|TRBV19|NA|NA
CASSMYRDNEKLFF
TGTGCCAGTAGTATGTACCGCGATAATGAAAAACTGTTTTTT